Sequencing of this T cell receptor (beta chain) was carried out in a study of naive and memory T cell subsets. Two oligonucleotides, mixed equimolar, formed the beta constant-region primer covering TRBC1 and TRBC2. Four rounds of PCR amplified the ligated cDNA using nested alpha and beta constant-region primers plus SP2. TCRdb reanalysed the UMI-ligation and nested PCR reads using MiXCR and keeps one entry per CDR3 protein. The sample has roughly 27,000 distinct CDR3 sequences, around 10% seen once. Trimming removed 5 bases at V and 0 bases at J, with 12 bases between. Germline-derived CDR1 and CDR2 are SGHAT and FQNNGV. This CDR3 contains 15 residues.

Sequenced material: effector memory CD4+ T cells from blood. Subset meaning: effector memory, CD45RA- CD27-. The V gene is TRBV11-2, the J gene TRBJ2-3; a weak D match, TRBD1 (5 bases). The TCR sequence derives from a human donor in good health. CDR3 in DNA: TGTGCCAGCAGCGAGGACAAGACTAGCACAGATACGCAGTATTTT. Amino acids: CASSEDKTSTDTQYF.